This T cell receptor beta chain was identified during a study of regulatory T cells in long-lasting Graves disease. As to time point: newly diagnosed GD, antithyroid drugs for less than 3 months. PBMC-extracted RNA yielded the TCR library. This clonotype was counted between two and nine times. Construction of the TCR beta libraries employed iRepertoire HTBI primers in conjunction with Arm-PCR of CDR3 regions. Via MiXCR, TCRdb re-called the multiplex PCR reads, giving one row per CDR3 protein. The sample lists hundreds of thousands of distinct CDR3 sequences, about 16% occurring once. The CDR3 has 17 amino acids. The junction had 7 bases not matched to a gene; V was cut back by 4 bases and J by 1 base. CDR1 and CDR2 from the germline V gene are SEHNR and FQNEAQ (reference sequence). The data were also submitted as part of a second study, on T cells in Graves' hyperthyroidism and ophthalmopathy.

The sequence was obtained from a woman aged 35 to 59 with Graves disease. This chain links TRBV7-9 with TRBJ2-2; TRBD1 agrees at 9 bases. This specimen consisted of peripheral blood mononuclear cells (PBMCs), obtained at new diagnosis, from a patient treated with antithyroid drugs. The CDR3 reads CASSYLQGAKNTGELFF. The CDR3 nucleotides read TGTGCCAGCAGCTACCTACAGGGGGCCAAGAACACCGGGGAGCTGTTTTTT.